The 25 T cell receptor beta chains reported below all come from one sample, sequenced in a study of T cell changes during pregnancy in multiple sclerosis. Data came from immunoSEQ multiplex PCR; TCRdb stores just in-frame clones and leaves some out. Altogether tens of thousands of clones are present, about 90% being singletons, with the ten largest covering around 0.45%. Sequenced here: CD4+ T cells from peripheral blood mononuclear cells, sampled in the second trimester of pregnancy. These receptors originate from a female donor with multiple sclerosis, enrolled in a pregnancy study.

The V gene is TRBV5-1, the J gene TRBJ2-3; TRBD2 matches 9 bases. This CDR3 region has 15 residues. The V gene's germline CDR1 is SGHRS and CDR2 YFSETQ. V trimming: 2 bases; J trimming: 1 base; junction bases outside the gene matches: 2. The CDR3 loop is CASSFSGGRTDTQYF. The CDR3 DNA is TGCGCCAGCAGCTTTAGCGGGGGCCGCACAGATACGCAGTATTTT.

J is TRBJ2-1 and V is TRBV5-6; 13 nucleotides match TRBD2. V shed 2 bases and J 7 bases; nucleotides not matched to a gene: 6. CDR3 length equals 16 residues. Germline values: CDR1 SGHDT, CDR2 YYEEEE. CDR3 DNA: TGTGCCAGCAGCTTAACGGGACTAGCGGGAATAAATGAGCAGTTCTTC. This translates into CASSLTGLAGINEQFF.

The rearrangement uses TRBV9 and TRBJ1-2; TRBD1 might be the D (6 bases). Germline V gene data show CDR1 as SGDLS and CDR2 as YYNGEE. Trimming cost V 3 bases and J 1 base, with 13 bases left between them. This CDR3 comprises 15 residues. CDR3 nucleotide sequence: TGTGCCAGCAGCGCCGACAGGAGGAATAACTATGGCTACACCTTC. This sequence encodes CASSADRRNNYGYTF.

The V gene is TRBV29-1, the J gene TRBJ2-1, with 10 nucleotides matching TRBD1. The CDR3 loop spans 16 amino acids. Germline V lookup: CDR1 SQVTM, CDR2 ANQGSEA. Trimming took 6 bases from V and 3 from J; bases not matched to a gene: 11. In nucleotides, the CDR3 is TGCAGCGTAAAAAGGAGCGGACAGGGGGGCTACAATGAGCAGTTCTTC. This encodes CSVKRSGQGGYNEQFF.

The chain employs TRBV5-1 and TRBJ2-5; the D gene is possibly TRBD2 (6 bases). The germline V and J ends were trimmed by 4 bases and 9 bases, with 22 bases remaining between them. The CDR3 extends over 15 amino acids. CDR1 SGHRS and CDR2 YFSETQ come from the germline V gene. In DNA, the CDR3 is TGCGCCAGCAGCCCCTCGGAGGGTCCCCAATTGCCCCAGTACTTC. It codes for CASSPSEGPQLPQYF.

The chain has TRBV4-3 and TRBJ1-6; 10 bases are a match to TRBD1. Per the germline V gene, CDR1 is LGHNA and CDR2 is YSLEER. Trimming removed 3 bases from V and 10 bases from J; junction bases left unmatched: 9. The length of the CDR3 is 16 residues. CDR3 DNA sequence: TGCGCCAGCAGCCATCTGACGGGGACAGGGGAATCACCCCTCCACTTT. Translated, it gives CASSHLTGTGESPLHF.

V is TRBV18 and J is TRBJ2-3, with 13 positions matching TRBD2. The ends lost 3 bases at V and 10 bases at J; junction bases unmatched: 4. The germline gives CDR1 KGHSH, CDR2 LQKENI. The CDR3 totals 14 residues. The CDR3 spells CASSPTSGGESQYF. CDR3 nucleotides: TGTGCCAGCTCACCTACTAGCGGGGGGGAATCGCAGTATTTT.

The V gene is TRBV7-6, the J gene TRBJ1-1; D unresolved. CDR3 length equals 14 residues. V was shortened by 5 bases and J by 6 bases, with 16 bases between the two germline ends. Germline V lookup: CDR1 SGHVS, CDR2 FNYEAQ. CDR3 protein: CASSTDSLRAEAFF. For the CDR3, the DNA is TGTGCCAGCAGCACAGACTCCCTGAGGGCTGAAGCTTTCTTT.

The chain carries TRBV30 and TRBJ1-4; a weak D match, TRBD1 (5 bases). CDR1 GTSNPN and CDR2 SVGIG come from the germline V gene (reference sequence). Deletions cut 2 bases from V and 6 bases from J, with 19 bases between. CDR3 length: 16 residues. The CDR3 here is CAWSSPPQGWDEKLFF. CDR3 DNA: TGTGCCTGGAGTAGCCCCCCCCAGGGTTGGGATGAAAAACTGTTTTTT.

The genes are TRBV20-1 and TRBJ1-1; D not certain. Between the trimmed V and J ends, which lost 3 bases and 10 bases, there was a span of 12 bases. Looked up from germline, CDR1 is DFQATT and CDR2 is SNEGSKA (reference sequence). The CDR3 totals 11 residues. CDR3 nucleotides: TGCAGTGCTAGTGTGCCTCAGGCAGCTTTCTTT. This encodes CSASVPQAAFF.

A single count supports this clone. The chain employs TRBV29-1 and TRBJ2-7, with TRBD2 as a possible D gene (6 bases). Germline loops: CDR1 SQVTM, CDR2 ANQGSEA. This CDR3 comprises 15 residues. Trimming took 4 bases from V and 1 from J, leaving 17 bases between them. The CDR3 reads CSVGFSGLISYEQYF. CDR3 nucleotide sequence: TGCAGCGTTGGGTTTTCGGGACTCATATCCTACGAGCAGTACTTC.

This sequence joins TRBV9 and TRBJ2-7, with a weak D call TRBD1 (6 bases). The ends were cut back, 4 bases at V and 5 bases at J, with 10 bases in the middle. The CDR3 is 12 amino acids. Looked up from germline, CDR1 is SGDLS and CDR2 is YYNGEE. The CDR3 region has the DNA TGTGCCAGCAGCCCCCAGGGGAACGAGCAGTACTTC. Protein sequence: CASSPQGNEQYF.

This sequence joins TRBV5-5 and TRBJ2-7, with TRBD2 matching over 9 bases. The length of the CDR3 is 15 residues. Germline-derived CDR1 and CDR2 are SGHKS and YYEKEE (reference sequence). V shed 4 bases and J 4 bases; nucleotides not matched to a gene: 9. The CDR3 DNA reads TGTGCCAGCAGCCTTAGCGGGAGCATCATATACGAGCAGTACTTC. It codes for CASSLSGSIIYEQYF.

This clone was counted only a few times. The gene calls are TRBV7-8 and TRBJ2-2, with 7 bases that match TRBD2. J was trimmed by 5 bases and V by 6 bases; bases with no gene match: 12. Germline CDR1 reads SGHVS; CDR2 reads FQNEAQ. The CDR3 has 16 residues. CDR3 nucleotides: TGTGCCAGCAGTCGAGCGGGAAACTTTAGAACCGGGGAGCTGTTTTTT. As protein: CASSRAGNFRTGELFF.

This chain links TRBV2 with TRBJ2-5, with TRBD1 identical over 8 bases. Germline V CDR1 and CDR2: SNHLY, FYNNEI. This CDR3 comprises 14 residues. The J segment lost 6 bases and the V segment lost 3 bases, leaving 6 bases of the junction unmatched. For the CDR3, the DNA is TGTGCCAGCAGTGAGTCAGGGGGCCCAAAGACCCAGTACTTC. Its protein is CASSESGGPKTQYF. Filled out from reference TRBV2 and TRBJ2-5, the complete variable domain reads EPEVTQTPSHQVTQMGQEVILRCVPISNHLYFYWYRQILGQKVEFLVSFYNNEISEKSEIFDDQFSVERPDGSNFTLKIRSTKLEDSAMYFCASSESGGPKTQYFGPGTRLLVL.

The chain has TRBV19 and TRBJ2-1; 8 bases align to TRBD2. The CDR3 contains 14 residues. The germline CDR1 and CDR2 sequences are LNHDA and SQIVND (reference sequence). The trim removed 5 bases at V and 10 bases at J, leaving 10 bases unmatched. The CDR3 reads CASSFGRALSEQFF. The CDR3 DNA reads TGTGCCAGTAGTTTCGGGAGGGCCTTGAGCGAGCAGTTCTTC.

V gene TRBV29-1 combines with J gene TRBJ1-1; maybe TRBD1 (6 bases). Germline values: CDR1 SQVTM, CDR2 ANQGSEA. Trimming shortened V by 6 bases and J by 13 bases, and 18 bases separated the two germline ends. CDR3 length: 11 residues. The DNA for the CDR3 is TGCAGCGTCGCCCTCAGGGGAGAGGTTTTCTTT. It yields the protein CSVALRGEVFF.

The rearrangement joins TRBV4-1 to TRBJ2-1; tentatively, D is TRBD2 (5 bases). V was cut by 1 base and J by 9 bases, with 16 bases left in between. Germline V lookup: CDR1 MGHRA, CDR2 YSYEKL. The CDR3 runs 15 residues. This CDR3 is CASSQVGQRAGEQFF. The CDR3 coding sequence is TGCGCCAGCAGCCAAGTGGGCCAAAGGGCGGGTGAGCAGTTCTTC.

The rearrangement uses TRBV5-1 and TRBJ2-3, with 10 nucleotides matching TRBD1. V was pared by 5 bases and J by 3 bases, with 6 bases of the junction left unmatched. The CDR3 length is 15 residues. Per germline, CDR1 SGHRS and CDR2 YFSETQ. The DNA for the CDR3 is TGCGCCAGCAGACTCGGGGGACAGGGGACAGATACGCAGTATTTT. This gives the protein CASRLGGQGTDTQYF.

This chain joins TRBV7-9 and TRBJ2-3; the match to TRBD2 covers 11 bases. The CDR3 spans 17 residues. Trimming cost V 2 bases and J 4 bases; bases outside gene matches: 8. CDR1 and CDR2 (germline): SEHNR, FQNEAQ (reference sequence). CDR3 nucleotide sequence: TGTGCCAGCAGCTTACCCGCTAGCGGGAGGTCCGCAGATACGCAGTATTTT. Protein product: CASSLPASGRSADTQYF.

CDR3 in DNA: TGTGCCAGCAGTTTGGGACAGGGGCGACAAGAGACCCAGTACTTC. Translation gives CASSLGQGRQETQYF. This chain uses TRBV27 with TRBJ2-5, with TRBD1 identical over 10 bases. Trimming at V came to 3 bases and at J to 2 bases, leaving 3 bases not matched to a gene. The germline V gene has CDR1 MNHEY and CDR2 SMNVEV (reference sequence). This CDR3 has 15 amino acids.

This chain joins TRBV12-5 and TRBJ2-1; TRBD2 agrees at 8 bases. Germline CDR1 reads LGHNT; CDR2 reads FRNRAP. With V trimmed by 2 bases and J by 7 bases, 7 bases remained unmatched. The CDR3 has 15 residues. CDR3 amino acids: CASGLSGSRVNEQFF. CDR3 coding DNA: TGTGCTAGTGGTTTGAGCGGGAGTCGAGTTAATGAGCAGTTCTTC.

The chain joins TRBV5-6 to TRBJ2-1; a possible D gene is TRBD2 (7 bases). Germline V CDR1 and CDR2: SGHDT, YYEEEE. The CDR3 spans 16 residues. V lost 0 bases and J lost 0, with 10 bases in between. CDR3 nucleotides: TGTGCCAGCAGCTTGGTGGCGGGGGCCTCCTACAATGAGCAGTTCTTC. Translated, it gives CASSLVAGASYNEQFF. Full variable domain (rest looked up from reference TRBV5-6 and TRBJ2-1): DAGVTQSPTHLIKTRGQQVTLRCSPKSGHDTVSWYQQALGQGPQFIFQYYEEEERQRGNFPDRFSGHQFPNYSSELNVNALLLGDSALYLCASSLVAGASYNEQFFGPGTRLTVL.

This clone has a single count. The genes are TRBV10-3 and TRBJ1-6; 8 bases align to TRBD1. The CDR3 loop spans 14 amino acids. The V segment lost 6 bases and the J segment 5 bases; nucleotides outside the gene matches: 3. The germline V gene has CDR1 ENHRY and CDR2 SYGVKD. The CDR3 DNA sequence: TGTGCCATCAGGTCGGACAGGGATAATTCACCCCTCCACTTT. Its translation is CAIRSDRDNSPLHF.

The chain employs TRBV11-3 and TRBJ1-1; TRBD1 matches 9 bases. The CDR3 is made up of 14 amino acids. Germline loops: CDR1 SGHNT, CDR2 YENEEA. Unmatched junction bases numbered 10, after V lost 4 bases and J lost 10 bases. This CDR3 is CASSSRGTGRGAFF. CDR3 nucleotides: TGTGCCAGCAGCTCGAGAGGGACAGGGCGAGGAGCTTTCTTT.